Below are 24 T cell receptor beta chains sequenced from a single sample in a study of shared clonotypes between healthy human individuals. Measured with immunoSEQ multiplex PCR; TCRdb has only the in-frame clones, and not every one. The sample has roughly 2,500,000 clones, 93% seen once; the top ten hold around 0.4%. Sequenced material: naive CD4+ T cells from PBMCs. Regarding subset: CD45RA+ positively selected. The receptors were gathered from a man aged 18 to 29 in good health. Some clones in this sample may be carry-over from other donors' samples.

V and J are TRBV5-1 and TRBJ2-5; D may be TRBD2 (5 bases). Germline V lookup: CDR1 SGHRS, CDR2 YFSETQ. The CDR3 consists of 14 residues. The V end was cut by 4 bases, the J end by 5 bases, with 15 bases between. The CDR3 protein is CASSPGPGGETQYF. CDR3 bases: TGCGCCAGCAGCCCTGGTCCGGGCGGGGAGACCCAGTACTTC.

V and J are TRBV7-2 and TRBJ2-7; 7 nucleotides match TRBD1. The J segment lost 7 bases and the V segment lost 7 bases, leaving 13 bases of the junction unmatched. The CDR3 loop spans 14 amino acids. Germline V gene lookup returns CDR1 SGHTA and CDR2 FQGNSA. The DNA of the CDR3 is TGTGCCAGCATCACGCCGGGCGCCAGGGGGGAGCAGTACTTC. This gives the protein CASITPGARGEQYF.

This chain connects TRBV30 to TRBJ1-4; no reliable D call. Per the germline V gene, CDR1 is GTSNPN and CDR2 is SVGIG (reference sequence). Between the trimmed V and J ends, which lost 0 bases and 4 bases, there was a span of 3 bases. The CDR3 loop spans 12 amino acids. Here the CDR3 reads CAWSVGNEKLFF. CDR3 sequence (DNA): TGTGCCTGGAGTGTCGGTAATGAAAAACTGTTTTTT.

DNA of the CDR3: TGTGCCAGCAGCTCCGTTAGAAATTTCGGTGAAGCTTTCTTT. This encodes CASSSVRNFGEAFF. The chain links TRBV7-9 to TRBJ1-1; the D is unclear. The length of the CDR3 is 14 residues. Trimming took 4 bases from V and 7 from J, leaving 16 bases between them. Germline assignment: CDR1 SEHNR and CDR2 FQNEAQ (reference sequence).

The table lists this clone with a count of one. The rearrangement links TRBV18 to TRBJ2-4, with unresolved D. CDR1 is KGHSH and CDR2 is LQKENI in the germline V gene. This CDR3 comprises 16 residues. Trimming stripped 3 bases from V and 1 base from J, with 13 bases between. DNA of the CDR3: TGTGCCAGCTCACCCCGGCCAGATTCGGCCAAAAACATTCAGTACTTC. Amino acids: CASSPRPDSAKNIQYF.

The chain has TRBV5-1 and TRBJ2-2; 12 bases map to TRBD2. The CDR3 has 15 residues. The V gene's germline CDR1 is SGHRS and CDR2 YFSETQ. Trimming took 3 bases from V and 6 from J; bases not matched to a gene: 3. CDR3 in amino acids: CASSYLAGGAGELFF. The CDR3 DNA reads as TGCGCCAGCAGCTACCTAGCGGGAGGGGCCGGGGAGCTGTTTTTT.

This clone showed up just once. V gene TRBV11-3 combines with J gene TRBJ1-1, with D hard to call. Germline CDR1 SGHNT, CDR2 YENEEA. Trimming took off 4 bases at V and 4 bases at J, with 10 bases between the two ends. The CDR3 contains 13 residues. CDR3 in amino acids: CASSSDGSTEAFF. In DNA, the CDR3 is TGTGCCAGCAGCTCTGACGGATCCACTGAAGCTTTCTTT.

The chain employs TRBV6-1 and TRBJ1-5, with TRBD1 matching 7 bases. Germline values: CDR1 MNHNS, CDR2 SASEGT. The CDR3 extends over 14 amino acids. Unmatched junction bases numbered 5, after V lost 8 bases and J lost 1 base. CDR3 amino acids: CASQQGRSNQPQHF. Written as DNA, the CDR3 is TGTGCCAGCCAACAGGGGAGAAGCAATCAGCCCCAGCATTTT.

CDR3 region: CASSFNVPRTGLNYEQYF. CDR3 DNA sequence: TGTGCCAGCAGCTTCAACGTCCCCCGGACAGGGCTAAACTACGAGCAGTACTTC. This rearrangement joins TRBV27 to TRBJ2-7; TRBD1 matches at 8 bases. J was trimmed by 3 bases and V by 6 bases; bases with no gene match: 19. This CDR3 spans 18 amino acids. The germline CDR1 and CDR2 sequences are MNHEY and SMNVEV (reference sequence).

A word on this clone: Other DNA sequences in the sample encode the same CDR3. The chain has TRBV19 and TRBJ1-3, with D possibly matching TRBD1 (5 bases). This CDR3 has 14 residues. CDR1 is LNHDA and CDR2 is SQIVND in the germline V gene (reference sequence). The V and J ends lost 8 bases and 0 bases respectively, with 11 bases between them. CDR3 bases: TGTGCCAGTCGTACAGGCGCCTCTGGAAACACCATATATTTT. Its protein product is CASRTGASGNTIYF.

This chain uses TRBV6-5 with TRBJ1-6; D remains unclear. With 0 bases removed from V and 7 bases from J, the gap between germline ends came to 4 bases. CDR1 and CDR2 from the germline V gene are MNHEY and SVGAGI. The CDR3 runs 13 residues. CDR3 region: CASSYSGNSPLHF. The CDR3 bases are TGTGCCAGCAGTTACTCAGGGAATTCACCCCTCCACTTT.

The chain joins TRBV28 to TRBJ1-5; D uncertain. The CDR3 extends over 17 amino acids. The V end lost 0 bases, the J end lost 3 bases, and 15 bases lay between the germline ends. Per germline, CDR1 MDHEN and CDR2 SYDVKM. CDR3 DNA: TGTGCCAGCAGTTTATGGTTGCTGAAATCCGCCAATCAGCCCCAGCATTTT. It specifies CASSLWLLKSANQPQHF.

As DNA, the CDR3 is TGTGCCAGCAGCTTGTCTCCGGGACTAGCGGGAGGGAACACCGGGGAGCTGTTTTTT. It specifies CASSLSPGLAGGNTGELFF. The chain employs TRBV7-9 and TRBJ2-2; 15 bases line up with TRBD2. V lost 3 bases, J lost 1 base, and 6 bases stayed unmatched. This CDR3 spans 19 amino acids. Germline V gene lookup returns CDR1 SEHNR and CDR2 FQNEAQ (reference sequence).

The chain is built from TRBV7-8 and TRBJ2-7; tentatively, D is TRBD1 (6 bases). V shed 5 bases and J shed 5 bases, with 16 bases lying between them. This CDR3 is built from 14 residues. The V gene's germline CDR1 is SGHVS and CDR2 FQNEAQ. CDR3 sequence reads: CASSEGNRAHEQYF. The DNA for the CDR3 is TGTGCCAGCAGCGAGGGGAACAGGGCCCACGAGCAGTACTTC. Supplemented by reference TRBV7-8 and TRBJ2-7, the full variable domain reads GAGVSQSPRYKVAKRGQDVALRCDPISGHVSLFWYQQALGQGPEFLTYFQNEAQLDKSGLPSDRFFAERPEGSVSTLKIQRTQQEDSAVYLCASSEGNRAHEQYFGPGTRLTVT.

To note about this clone: The same CDR3 arises from other DNA sequences in this sample as well. CDR3 region: CASSQLLAVYNEQFF. CDR3 bases: TGCGCCAGCAGCCAACTCCTAGCGGTCTACAATGAGCAGTTCTTC. The rearrangement joins TRBV4-1 to TRBJ2-1; 7 bases match TRBD2. There are 15 residues in the CDR3. V dropped 2 bases and J dropped 3; count of bases not matched to a gene: 4. CDR1 is MGHRA, CDR2 YSYEKL, per germline.

As concerns this clone: This same CDR3 is encoded by further DNA sequences in the sample. The gene calls are TRBV28 and TRBJ1-4, with D uncertain. Germline CDR1 reads MDHEN; CDR2 reads SYDVKM. The CDR3 length is 14 residues. Trimming removed 2 bases at V and 0 bases at J, with 4 bases between. CDR3 nucleotide sequence: TGTGCCAGCAGTTTAGTTGCAACTAATGAAAAACTGTTTTTT. This encodes CASSLVATNEKLFF. Full variable domain (outside the CDR3, taken from reference TRBV28 and TRBJ1-4): DVKVTQSSRYLVKRTGEKVFLECVQDMDHENMFWYRQDPGLGLRLIYFSYDVKMKEKGDIPEGYSVSREKKERFSLILESASTNQTSMYLCASSLVATNEKLFFGSGTQLSVL.

This clone was counted once. The V gene is TRBV30, the J gene TRBJ1-5, with 10 positions matching TRBD1. In germline, CDR1 is GTSNPN, CDR2 SVGIG (reference sequence). Trimming took 3 bases from V and 2 from J; bases not matched to a gene: 10. The CDR3 is 17 amino acids. CDR3 region: CAWRRAGTGVGNQPQHF. The CDR3 DNA follows: TGTGCCTGGAGGCGTGCAGGGACAGGGGTCGGCAATCAGCCCCAGCATTTT.

The chain joins TRBV28 to TRBJ1-5, with TRBD1 as a possible D gene (5 bases). The germline V gene encodes CDR1 MDHEN and CDR2 SYDVKM. The CDR3 sequence is 15 residues long. Trimming took off 4 bases at V and 0 bases at J, with 10 bases between the two ends. As DNA, the CDR3 is TGTGCCAGCAGTTCAGCGGGGCGTAGCAATCAGCCCCAGCATTTT. Residues: CASSSAGRSNQPQHF.

The V call is TRBV5-1, the J call TRBJ1-2; 7 nucleotides align to TRBD1. CDR3 size: 13 residues. Germline CDR1 SGHRS, CDR2 YFSETQ. Trimming removed 4 bases from V and 6 bases from J; junction bases left unmatched: 6. This chain's CDR3 is CASSGEGGNGYTF. In DNA, the CDR3 is TGCGCCAGCAGCGGGGAAGGGGGCAATGGCTACACCTTC.

This rearrangement joins TRBV10-3 to TRBJ2-3; 9 nucleotides match TRBD2. V was pared by 5 bases and J by 1 base, with 7 bases of the junction left unmatched. This CDR3 has 16 amino acids. The germline CDR1 and CDR2 sequences are ENHRY and SYGVKD. CDR3: CAISKIAGGGTDTQYF. CDR3 sequence (DNA): TGTGCCATCAGTAAGATCGCGGGAGGGGGCACAGATACGCAGTATTTT.

The table lists this clone with a count of one. The rearrangement links TRBV5-5 to TRBJ1-1; D remains ambiguous. Trimming removed 5 bases at V and 0 bases at J, with 8 bases between. The CDR3 loop spans 13 amino acids. In germline, CDR1 is SGHKS, CDR2 YYEKEE (reference sequence). The DNA of the CDR3 is TGTGCCAGCAGACCCACACTGAACACTGAAGCTTTCTTT. Its protein is CASRPTLNTEAFF.

The genes are TRBV7-9 and TRBJ2-5; TRBD1 aligns across 7 bases. V lost 4 bases, J lost 1 base, and 12 bases stayed unmatched. Germline CDR1 SEHNR, CDR2 FQNEAQ (reference sequence). CDR3 length equals 17 residues. The CDR3 DNA follows: TGTGCCAGCAGCTCATCCCCGGGACAGTTCCGCCAAGAGACCCAGTACTTC. Its protein is CASSSSPGQFRQETQYF.

Only one count was recorded for this clone. V and J are TRBV5-6 and TRBJ2-3; 8 positions agree with TRBD1. Germline V lookup: CDR1 SGHDT, CDR2 YYEEEE. This CDR3 contains 15 residues. V lost 4 bases, J lost 3 bases, and 7 bases stayed unmatched. The CDR3 spells CASSIQGALTDTQYF. CDR3 DNA: TGTGCCAGCAGCATCCAGGGGGCGCTGACAGATACGCAGTATTTT.

The J gene is TRBJ1-4, the V gene TRBV25-1, with D unclear. Germline V gene sequence: CDR1 MGHDK, CDR2 SYGVNS. CDR3 length: 13 amino acids. Trimming left V 3 bases short and J 10 bases short, with 12 bases between. The CDR3 DNA reads TGTGCCAGCAGTGATTCCCAGGAGGGAAAACTGTTTTTT. Its protein is CASSDSQEGKLFF.